This T cell receptor (beta chain) originates from a study of molecular identifiers for immune sequencing clone quantification. This clonotype was seen a few times. Sorted cell numbers of roughly 19,000 to 1,000,000, with 10%, 30% or 50% RNA, served as input for naive CD8 libraries. Sorting captured naive CD8 T cells as CD8+CD4-CCR7+CD45RA+. The CDR3 has 16 amino acids. Trimming removed 4 bases at V and 4 bases at J, with 19 bases between. CDR1 SNHLY and CDR2 FYNNEI come from the germline V gene. MiXCR, applied by TCRdb to the PCR reads, yields one record per CDR3 protein. The top ten clones hold 0.7% to 0.9% of a sample with about half a million distinct CDR3 sequences, roughly 24% of them seen once.

This chain links TRBV2 with TRBJ1-1, with D possibly being TRBD1 (5 bases). This receptor was taken from a human donor in good health. Some libraries in this study had Jurkat cell RNA spiked in. The sample consisted of naive CD8+ T cells from blood, with Jurkat cell RNA spiked in. Subset denoted: FACS-sorted CD8+CD4-CCR7+CD45RA+ naive T cells. CDR3 sequence (DNA): TGTGCCAGCAGTGTCTGGGACTCATGGGGGACCACTGAAGCTTTCTTT. As protein: CASSVWDSWGTTEAFF.